This TCR beta chain was observed in a study of blood T cells in healthy people across ages. Findings and limits, study-wide: Naive CD4+ cells and diversity were both higher in long-lived donors than in aged donors.

A word on this clonotype: Its antigen remains unidentified.

A second PCR of about 7 to 11 cycles used a sample-barcoded 5' primer and a J-beta primer mix. TCRdb recomputed calls from the 5' RACE reads with MiXCR, one row per CDR3 protein. The sample has about 1.4 million distinct CDR3 sequences, almost 60% seen once. Trimming removed 6 bases from V and 13 bases from J; junction bases left unmatched: 10. Germline V gives CDR1 DFQATT, CDR2 SNEGSKA (reference sequence). The CDR3 consists of 14 residues. The TCR sequence derives from a man between 18 and 29 years old in good health. Sequenced: blood. V usage is TRBV20-1 and J usage is TRBJ2-4; 15 positions agree with TRBD2. CDR3 residues: CSAFPGLAGGEQYF. The DNA for the CDR3 is TGCAGTGCATTTCCGGGACTAGCGGGAGGTGAGCAGTACTTC.